This entry is about one TCR beta chain. Its antigen remains unknown. Repertoires were generated with immunoSEQ multiplex PCR, while TCRdb's copy carries only in-frame clones and drops some. The sample holds about 35,000 clones, under 85% seen once. V shed 3 bases and J shed 9 bases, with 10 bases lying between them. The CDR3 runs 12 residues. Germline V gene sequence: CDR1 SGDLS, CDR2 YYNGEE. The sample comes from a study of OX40 agonist ivuxolimab in advanced cancers. Study context: The treatment was a fully human IgG2 OX40 agonist, ivuxolimab. Under the entry rules, prior anti-PD-1, anti-PD-L1 or anti-CTLA-4 therapy was allowed, and 35% to 40% had some.

Study-wide points: On average, CD8+ T cells had more expanded clones than CD4+.

The sequences come from CD4+ or CD8+ T cells sorted from blood, collected in a trial of the OX40 agonist ivuxolimab. This chain joins TRBV9 and TRBJ2-1; unclear D gene. The receptor's source is an adult with an advanced solid tumor such as melanoma, head and neck, liver or kidney cancer. The CDR3 region is CASSADMGEQFF. In DNA, the CDR3 is TGTGCCAGCAGCGCCGACATGGGTGAGCAGTTCTTC.